This TCR beta chain comes out of a study of T cells in Graves' hyperthyroidism and ophthalmopathy. TCR beta CDR3 regions were amplified from RNA. Using the HTBI primer set, a first-round RT-PCR was run on the TCR CDR3. TCRdb re-derived calls from the multiplex PCR reads in MiXCR, one entry per CDR3 protein. The top ten hold less than 8% of the sample, which has around 300,000 distinct CDR3 sequences, roughly 15% seen once. More than 9.5 ml fresh peripheral blood yielded the PBMCs. Trimming pared 3 bases from V and 4 bases from J, leaving 13 bases between. The germline CDR1 and CDR2 sequences are SGHTS and YDEGEE. The CDR3 totals 14 residues. This clonotype has ten or more counts.

The sample comprised blood. This chain joins TRBV5-8 and TRBJ2-5, with unresolved D. The TCR sequence derives from a woman aged 40 to 49 with Graves' hyperthyroidism. The CDR3 protein is CASSSNTGSETQYF. DNA for the CDR3: TGTGCCAGCAGCTCAAATACCGGGTCAGAGACCCAGTACTTC.